This T cell receptor (beta chain) is drawn from a study of T cells in Graves' hyperthyroidism and ophthalmopathy. Study-wide points: Separation of ophthalmopathy from stable hyperthyroidism was achieved by a 13 V-J model.

This clonotype has a count of ten or more. Antigen specificity is unknown. The V gene lost 8 bases and the J gene lost 0 bases, with 11 bases spanning the gap. This CDR3 contains 13 residues. Amplified regions were TCR beta CDR3 sequences from RNA transcripts. Carried out on the TCR CDR3, a first-round RT-PCR used the HTBI primer set. MiXCR was run by TCRdb on the multiplex PCR reads, yielding one entry per CDR3 protein. The data contain approximately 480,000 distinct CDR3 sequences, less than 25% of them singletons. Criteria for exclusion of patients were uncontrolled infection, other autoimmune disease, pregnancy or lactation.

This clonotype was sampled from a man younger than 30 with Graves' hyperthyroidism. Sequenced input: blood. The chain employs TRBV12-3 or TRBV12-4 and TRBJ2-7, with D perhaps matching TRBD2 (5 bases). CDR3 in amino acids: CASRGEGSYEQYF. The CDR3 coding sequence is TGTGCCAGCCGAGGAGAGGGCTCCTACGAGCAGTACTTC.